This passage covers 5 T cell receptor beta chains from one sample sequenced in a study of T cells in Graves' hyperthyroidism and ophthalmopathy. RNA transcripts served as the template for amplifying TCR beta CDR3 regions. HTBI primers were employed in a first-round RT-PCR of the TCR CDR3. TCRdb fed the multiplex PCR reads into MiXCR, producing one record per CDR3 protein. The sample shows about 690,000 distinct CDR3 sequences, roughly 17% of them seen only once. Sequencing was done on a sample of blood. The receptor source for this set is a man aged 50-59 years with Graves' hyperthyroidism.

The chain has TRBV10-1 and TRBJ2-7; TRBD2 matches 10 bases. The CDR3 sequence is 14 residues long. The germline CDR1 and CDR2 sequences are WNHNN and SYGVQD (reference sequence). V dropped 8 bases and J dropped 2; count of bases not matched to a gene: 6. In DNA, the CDR3 is TGCGCCAGCGGGGGACTAGCGAGAGCCTACGAGCAGTACTTC. This encodes CASGGLARAYEQYF.

This clonotype was counted at least ten times. The V gene is TRBV7-2, the J gene TRBJ1-1, with D maybe TRBD1 (5 bases). The germline gives CDR1 SGHTA, CDR2 FQGNSA. CDR3 length: 14 residues. V was cut by 6 bases and J by 1 base, with 12 bases left in between. This CDR3 is CASSPGTTNTEAFF. The CDR3 DNA reads TGTGCCAGCAGTCCCGGGACGACGAACACTGAAGCTTTCTTT.

This chain links TRBV20-1 with TRBJ2-2; 8 nucleotides agree with TRBD2. The CDR3 spans 17 residues. Germline CDR1 is DFQATT and CDR2 is SNEGSKA (reference sequence). Trimming at V came to 3 bases and at J to 7 bases, leaving 16 bases not matched to a gene. CDR3 amino acids: CSARVGLAAYTGGELFF. CDR3 sequence (DNA): TGCAGTGCTAGGGTCGGACTAGCCGCGTATACGGGCGGGGAGCTGTTTTTT.

This clonotype appeared a few times. The chain couples TRBV27 to TRBJ2-7; possibly TRBD1 for D (5 bases). The CDR3 has 14 amino acids. Germline CDR1 and CDR2: MNHEY and SMNVEV (reference sequence). V lost 5 bases to trimming and J lost 2 bases, with 13 bases between them. This CDR3 reads CASSTDDRTYEQYF. CDR3 DNA sequence: TGTGCCAGCAGTACGGACGACAGAACCTACGAGCAGTACTTC.

This clonotype has just a few counts. The rearrangement uses TRBV24-1 and TRBJ2-7; 11 bases agree with TRBD2. With 3 bases clipped from V and 3 bases from J, the junction kept 6 bases outside the gene matches. CDR1 is KGHDR, CDR2 SFDVKD, per germline. CDR3 length equals 16 residues. CDR3 bases: TGTGCCACCAGTGATGCTACTAGCGGGAGTTACTACGAGCAGTACTTC. As protein: CATSDATSGSYYEQYF.